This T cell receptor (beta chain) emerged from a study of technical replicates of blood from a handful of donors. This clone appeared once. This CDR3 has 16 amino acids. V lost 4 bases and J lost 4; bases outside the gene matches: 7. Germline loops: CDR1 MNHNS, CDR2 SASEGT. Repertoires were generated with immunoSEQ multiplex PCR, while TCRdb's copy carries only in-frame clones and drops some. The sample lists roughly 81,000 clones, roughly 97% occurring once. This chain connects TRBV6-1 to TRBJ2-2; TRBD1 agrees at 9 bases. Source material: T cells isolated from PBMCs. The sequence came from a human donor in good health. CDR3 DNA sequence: TGTGCCAGCAGTGGGATCTGGACAGGGGCCACCGGGGAGCTGTTTTTT. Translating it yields CASSGIWTGATGELFF.